This T cell receptor (beta chain) was found in a study of T cells after yellow fever vaccination. Study summary: Preparing low-cell-number fractions relied on SMART-Seq v4 Ultra Low Input.

Overall study findings and caveats: A limited proportion of clonotypes was detected within both the CD4 and CD8 compartments. On re-exposure, the response was weaker but peaked faster, at day 5 versus 15.

Regarding this clonotype: Its antigen is currently unknown.

Germline CDR1 reads ENHRY; CDR2 reads SYGVKD. V lost 3 bases and J lost 1, with 7 bases in between. The CDR3 spans 13 residues. Conversion of TCR transcripts into cDNA relied on 5'RACE template switching, which added a universal primer site and UMIs. TCRdb re-called the 5' RACE reads with MiXCR, one entry per CDR3 protein. This table has under 550,000 distinct CDR3 sequences, 21% appearing once. This sequence joins TRBV10-3 and TRBJ2-7, with D possibly being TRBD1 (6 bases). Sequenced material: PBMCs, taken roughly 20 days after the first yellow fever vaccination. This receptor was taken from a man aged 18 to 35 who received the YFV17D yellow fever vaccine. Written as DNA, the CDR3 is TGTGCCATCAGTGACAGGGGATCCTACGAGCAGTACTTC. Translating it yields CAISDRGSYEQYF.